The present T cell receptor beta chain was sequenced within a study of blood T cell repertoires in COVID-19. J lost 6 bases, V lost 3 bases, and 8 bases had no gene match. The CDR3 extends over 15 amino acids. From germline, CDR1 is MNHNS and CDR2 SASEGT. Original methodology: Reference gene primer amplification gave nucleated cell count estimates. TCRdb's copy holds only in-frame clones and misses some; the assay was immunoSEQ multiplex PCR. V and J calls and clone size are as listed in that table; D and trimming were resolved from the DNA. In the table there are some 76,000 clones, over 75% of which are singletons.

This chain links TRBV6-1 with TRBJ1-5; 7 bases map to TRBD1. Sequencing was done on a sample of peripheral blood. This receptor was obtained from a man aged 45-60 years with acute or convalescent COVID-19. This CDR3 reads CASSDIGGRSQPQHF. For the CDR3, the DNA is TGTGCCAGCAGTGATATAGGGGGCCGGAGTCAGCCCCAGCATTTT.